Listed below are T cell receptor beta chains from one sample, sequenced in a study of T cell changes during pregnancy in multiple sclerosis. Clones were sequenced by immunoSEQ multiplex PCR, and TCRdb holds only the in-frame ones, with some missing. The profile shows tens of thousands of clones, roughly 92% of them singletons. The sample consisted of peripheral blood, taken in the third trimester of pregnancy. The receptors here all came from a female donor in good health, enrolled as a control in a pregnancy study. Both conserved end residues are part of each CDR3. D genes are given only for firm matches. The size entry is marked missing in some rows and otherwise reads once, few, many or a size class.

>NA|TRBV4-1|NA|TRBJ2-7|15
TGCGCCAGCAGCCCCAATACCCAACCCAGCTACGAGCAGTACTTC
CASSPNTQPSYEQYF
>TRBD1|TRBV27|NA|TRBJ2-7|15
TGTGCCAGCAGTGAAGGACAGGGTTTTTCCTACGAGCAGTACTTC
CASSEGQGFSYEQYF
>TRBD2|TRBV5-3|NA|TRBJ2-1|16
TGTGCCAGAAGCCACCCCGGGACTAGCGGAACCAATGAGCAGTTCTTC
CARSHPGTSGTNEQFF
>TRBD1|TRBV4-1|NA|TRBJ1-1|14
TGCGCCAGCAGCCAAGCTCCCCGACAGGGCGAAGCTTTCTTT
CASSQAPRQGEAFF
>NA|TRBV6-1|NA|TRBJ1-5|18
TGTGCCAGCAGTGTATATAGGGGGACCACCCCGAGCAATCAGCCCCAGCATTTT
CASSVYRGTTPSNQPQHF
>TRBD1|TRBV6-1|NA|TRBJ2-3|13
TGTGCCAGCAGAGACGGACAGGTCGGTACGCAGTATTTT
CASRDGQVGTQYF
>TRBD2|TRBV2|NA|TRBJ2-7|15
TGTGCCAGCAGTGAGATTCTCAGCGGGAGATACGAGCAGTACTTC
CASSEILSGRYEQYF
>TRBD2|TRBV7-8|once|TRBJ2-6|18
TGTGCCAGCAGCTTAGGGGTAATAGCGGGAGTTGGGGCCAACGTCCTGACTTTC
CASSLGVIAGVGANVLTF
>NA|TRBV6-1|few|TRBJ1-4|12
TGTGCCAGCAGTGACCGGCGGGAAAAACTGTTTTTT
CASSDRREKLFF
>TRBD1|TRBV29-1|NA|TRBJ1-2|18
TGCAGCGTTGATTTTTCCGGACAGGGAGCCACATCCCGCTATGGCTACACCTTC
CSVDFSGQGATSRYGYTF
>TRBD2|TRBV27|NA|TRBJ2-3|16
TGTGCCAGCAACGTACTAGCGGGGGGGCTCACAGATACGCAGTATTTT
CASNVLAGGLTDTQYF
>NA|TRBV2|once|TRBJ2-2|16
TGTGCCAGCAGTGCGGAGGGGGGGCAAGGAGCCGGGGAGCTGTTTTTT
CASSAEGGQGAGELFF
>NA|TRBV28|NA|TRBJ1-1|15
TGTGCCAGCAGTTTTAACAGGCCTATGAACACTGAAGCTTTCTTT
CASSFNRPMNTEAFF
>NA|TRBV14|few|TRBJ2-1|15
TGTGCCAGCAGTCGGGTCGAGCCAATAGACAATGAGCAGTTCTTC
CASSRVEPIDNEQFF
>TRBD2|TRBV11-2|NA|TRBJ2-1|15
TGTGCCAGCAGCTGGACTAGCGGGAGAGGAAATGAGCAGTTCTTC
CASSWTSGRGNEQFF
>NA|TRBV19|NA|TRBJ2-7|14
TGTGCCAGTAGTGGAACAGGGAGCTCCTACGAGCAGTACTTC
CASSGTGSSYEQYF
>NA|TRBV6-6|NA|TRBJ1-1|14
TGTGCCAGCAGCCAGGACAGCCTGAACACTGAAGCTTTCTTT
CASSQDSLNTEAFF
>TRBD1|TRBV28|NA|TRBJ2-2|16
TGTGCCAGCAGCCCAAGACCGGGACAGTCCACCGGGGAGCTGTTTTTT
CASSPRPGQSTGELFF
>TRBD2|TRBV14|NA|TRBJ2-5|17
TGTGCCAGCAGCCAAGAAGGTGGGAGGGCCCTTTTGGAGACCCAGTACTTC
CASSQEGGRALLETQYF
>NA|TRBV6-6|NA|TRBJ2-7|13
TGTGCCAGCAGTTACGGGCAAACCTACGAGCAGTACTTC
CASSYGQTYEQYF
>TRBD1|TRBV15|NA|TRBJ1-3|15
TGTGCCACCAGCAGTCAGGGGGCGGGTGGAAACACCATATATTTT
CATSSQGAGGNTIYF
>TRBD1|TRBV5-1|NA|TRBJ2-3|14
TGCGCCAGCAGCAAAGGACAGGGATCAGATACGCAGTATTTT
CASSKGQGSDTQYF
>TRBD1|TRBV28|NA|TRBJ1-5|15
TGTGCCAGCAGCCCCGGGACAGGGGGCCAACAGCCCCAGCATTTT
CASSPGTGGQQPQHF
>TRBD1|TRBV5-1|once|TRBJ1-5|19
TGCGCCAGCGCCCAAGGGCAACCGGGACAGTCTGATAGCAATCAGCCCCAGCATTTT
CASAQGQPGQSDSNQPQHF
>NA|TRBV7-2|NA|TRBJ2-2|16
TGTGCCAGCAGCTTCAGGTACCCAGGGTCCACCGGGGAGCTGTTTTTT
CASSFRYPGSTGELFF
>TRBD2|TRBV10-3|once|TRBJ2-5|15
TGTGCCATCAGCCAGGAGCGGGAAGGGGAAGAGACCCAGTACTTC
CAISQEREGEETQYF
>TRBD1|TRBV6-5|NA|TRBJ2-1|15
TGTGCCAGCAGTCAACCGGGACAGGGGGTCAATGAGCAGTTCTTC
CASSQPGQGVNEQFF
>TRBD1|TRBV6-1|NA|TRBJ1-2|13
TGTGCCAGCCAACCGACAGGGACGGGCGGCTACACCTTC
CASQPTGTGGYTF
>NA|TRBV13|NA|TRBJ2-1|15
TGTGCCAGCAGCCCAGGACTAGCAGGGGGAAATGAGCAGTTCTTC
CASSPGLAGGNEQFF
>TRBD1|TRBV5-1|NA|TRBJ1-1|15
TGCGCCAGCAGGAAGACAGGGGGAGGTATCACTGAAGCTTTCTTT
CASRKTGGGITEAFF
>TRBD2|TRBV9|NA|TRBJ2-6|21
TGTGCCAGCAGCGCTCCCGGACTAGCGGGAGGGCCACTCTCTGGGGCCAACGTCCTGACTTTC
CASSAPGLAGGPLSGANVLTF
>TRBD2|TRBV4-3|NA|TRBJ2-3|16
TGCGCCAGCAGCCGGGGGGGGAGGATGGGCACAGATACGCAGTATTTT
CASSRGGRMGTDTQYF
>TRBD1|TRBV4-1|NA|TRBJ2-3|15
TGCGCCAGCAGCCATTCGACAGGGGGCACAGATACGCAGTATTTT
CASSHSTGGTDTQYF
>NA|TRBV6-5|NA|TRBJ1-2|14
TGTGCCAGCAGCCCCTCGACAAGAAACTATGGCTACACCTTC
CASSPSTRNYGYTF
>NA|TRBV6-6|NA|TRBJ1-2|12
TGTGCCAGTACTGCTCGGGAAGGTGGCTACACCTTC
CASTAREGGYTF
>NA|TRBV28|NA|TRBJ1-4|16
TGTGCCAGCAGAAACTCCAGGGTCCCAACTAATGAAAAACTGTTTTTT
CASRNSRVPTNEKLFF
>NA|TRBV19|NA|TRBJ1-5|17
TGTGCCAGTAGGGGGCTTTGGGACATAAATAGCAATCAGCCCCAGCATTTT
CASRGLWDINSNQPQHF
>NA|TRBV7-9|NA|TRBJ1-5|14
TGTGCCAGCAGCTCCCGGACGGGGAATCAGCCCCAGCATTTT
CASSSRTGNQPQHF
>NA|TRBV18|few|TRBJ1-2|13
TGTGCCAGCTCACCTGCTGAGGGTAATGGCTACACCTTC
CASSPAEGNGYTF
>TRBD1|TRBV27|NA|TRBJ1-2|15
TGTGCCAGCACCCCGACAGGGCTCACCAACTATGGCTACACCTTC
CASTPTGLTNYGYTF
>TRBD1|TRBV7-2|NA|TRBJ1-2|12
TGTGCCAGCAGCCGGGACAGTTATGGCTACACCTTC
CASSRDSYGYTF
>NA|TRBV5-4|once|TRBJ2-7|15
TGTGCCAGCAGCTGGACGGGGTTCCTTACCTACGAGCAGTACTTC
CASSWTGFLTYEQYF
>TRBD2|TRBV9|NA|TRBJ2-3|19
TGTGCCAGCAGCCCCTCCGGGGGGAGCGGGAGGGCCGGGACAGATACGCAGTATTTT
CASSPSGGSGRAGTDTQYF
>NA|TRBV15|NA|TRBJ1-2|17
TGTGCCACCAGCAGGGGCCGAAGGACGGACCGGGGCTATGGCTACACCTTC
CATSRGRRTDRGYGYTF
>TRBD2|TRBV28|NA|TRBJ2-5|14
TGTGCCAGCACTTCGCGGGGGGCCTGGGAGACCCAGTACTTC
CASTSRGAWETQYF
>NA|TRBV9|NA|TRBJ1-1|15
TGTGCCAGCAGCGTCCTAGGGGGGGTGAACACTGAAGCTTTCTTT
CASSVLGGVNTEAFF
>NA|TRBV7-7|NA|TRBJ2-1|13
TGTGCTAGCAGCTTAGGGCAGGCCAATGAGCAGTTCTTC
CASSLGQANEQFF
>TRBD1|TRBV18|NA|TRBJ2-7|14
TGTGCCAGCTCCCCTAGACAGGGGCCTTCCGAGCAGTACTTC
CASSPRQGPSEQYF
>NA|TRBV6-5|NA|TRBJ1-4|14
TGTGCCAGCAGAGAGGCGGGGGCTAATGAAAAACTGTTTTTT
CASREAGANEKLFF
>NA|TRBV27|few|TRBJ1-6|15
TGTGCCAGCAGTTTCTTCGACAGCTATAATTCACCCCTCCACTTT
CASSFFDSYNSPLHF
>TRBD1|TRBV28|few|TRBJ2-1|16
TGTGCCAGCAGTTTATGGACAGGGGGCGCGAACAATGAGCAGTTCTTC
CASSLWTGGANNEQFF
>TRBD1|TRBV4-3|NA|TRBJ2-7|15
TGCGCCAGCAGCCAAGGGGGGACAGGGCACTACGAGCAGTACTTC
CASSQGGTGHYEQYF